A selection of T cell receptor beta chains follows, all from one sample in a study of human T cells and chemical hapten exposure. TCRdb re-called the RACE reads with MiXCR, one entry per CDR3 protein. The repertoire holds 250,000 or so distinct CDR3 sequences, with roughly 8% as singletons. The material sequenced was whole blood, taken in connection with sensitization to the hapten diphenylcyclopropenone (DPC). The origin of the receptors is a man aged 18 to 30 with alopecia areata. Some clones in this sample may be carry-over from other donors' samples. Each CDR3 is given with its conserved first and last residue. A D gene is named only where the DNA matches it firmly. Clone size is stated in some rows and not others, as once, few, many or a class when expanded.

>TRBV10-3|TRBJ2-2|NA|TRBD1
CAIKSSGQGNTGELFF
TGTGCCATCAAGTCGTCCGGACAGGGGAACACCGGGGAGCTGTTTTTT
>TRBV10-3|TRBJ2-5|many|TRBD1
CAISESIAGGPIEETQYF
TGTGCCATCAGTGAGTCAATCGCAGGGGGCCCCATAGAAGAGACCCAGTACTTC
>TRBV27|TRBJ1-6|few|NA
CASSLRGHNSPLHF
TGTGCCAGCAGTTTGCGCGGGCATAATTCACCCCTCCACTTT
>TRBV7-9|TRBJ1-1|NA|NA
CASDPGTYTEAFF
TGTGCCAGCGATCCGGGGACCTACACTGAAGCTTTCTTT
>TRBV7-2|TRBJ1-2|NA|NA
CASNSWGRGYTF
TGTGCCAGCAATTCGTGGGGCCGTGGCTACACCTTC
>TRBV20-1|TRBJ2-2|NA|NA
CSATSWRFANTGELFF
TGCAGTGCTACCTCCTGGCGATTCGCGAACACCGGGGAGCTGTTTTTT
>TRBV28|TRBJ2-3|few|TRBD2
CASSLGTSQDTQYF
TGTGCCAGCAGTTTGGGGACTAGTCAAGATACGCAGTATTTT
>TRBV29-1|TRBJ1-2|NA|NA
CSVVSQGLELFTF
TGCAGCGTTGTAAGTCAGGGACTGGAGCTTTTCACCTTC
>TRBV6-2/TRBV6-3|TRBJ2-1|few|NA
CASSYTLNEQFF
TGTGCCAGCAGTTATACTCTCAATGAGCAGTTCTTC
>TRBV6-2/TRBV6-3|TRBJ1-2|NA|NA
CASTRSTEANYGYTF
TGTGCCAGCACCAGATCGACAGAAGCTAACTATGGCTACACCTTC
>TRBV7-9|TRBJ1-1|many|TRBD1
CASSSGQVGASAEAFF
TGTGCCAGCAGCTCCGGACAGGTAGGAGCTTCCGCTGAAGCTTTCTTT
>TRBV15|TRBJ2-5|few|NA
CATSRGGVQETQYF
TGTGCCACCAGCAGAGGAGGAGTTCAAGAGACCCAGTACTTC
>TRBV20-1|TRBJ2-7|NA|NA
CSATPTGSYEQYF
TGCAGTGCCACCCCAACAGGCTCCTACGAGCAGTACTTC
>TRBV12-3/TRBV12-4|TRBJ2-1|many|NA
CASSLSNEQFF
TGTGCCAGCAGTTTAAGCAATGAGCAGTTCTTC
>TRBV7-9|TRBJ2-5|NA|TRBD1
CASSDTGQGIETQYF
TGTGCCAGCAGCGATACCGGACAGGGGATAGAGACCCAGTACTTC
>TRBV28|TRBJ2-7|NA|NA
CASSLYQYEQYF
TGTGCCAGCAGTTTATACCAATACGAGCAGTACTTC
>TRBV7-9|TRBJ1-4|few|NA
CASSSLPATNEKLFF
TGTGCCAGCAGCTCCCTCCCTGCAACTAATGAAAAACTGTTTTTT
>TRBV5-6|TRBJ2-5|NA|NA
CASIPQQDQETQYF
TGTGCCAGCATTCCTCAACAGGACCAAGAGACCCAGTACTTC
>TRBV11-3|TRBJ2-1|many|TRBD2
CASSFASGGASEQFF
TGTGCCAGCAGCTTCGCCAGCGGGGGGGCTAGTGAGCAGTTCTTC
>TRBV9|TRBJ1-4|NA|NA
CASSVAGPANNEKLFF
TGTGCCAGCAGCGTAGCGGGGCCAGCAAATAATGAAAAACTGTTTTTT
>TRBV7-2|TRBJ1-2|NA|NA
CASRGVNYGYTF
TGTGCCAGCAGGGGAGTTAACTATGGCTACACCTTC
>TRBV29-1|TRBJ2-1|NA|NA
CSVEPGSSYNEQFF
TGCAGCGTTGAACCAGGGAGCTCCTACAATGAGCAGTTCTTC
>TRBV7-2|TRBJ1-4|many|TRBD1
CASSLMDRALGKLFF
TGTGCCAGCAGCTTAATGGACAGGGCCTTAGGAAAACTGTTTTTT
>TRBV7-8|TRBJ2-1|NA|TRBD1
CASSLEGQEDEQFF
TGTGCCAGCAGCTTAGAGGGACAGGAGGATGAGCAGTTCTTC
>TRBV29-1|TRBJ2-1|NA|NA
CSVCTYNEQFF
TGCAGCGTTTGTACTTACAATGAGCAGTTCTTC
>TRBV2|TRBJ2-1|many|NA
CARGGPPYNEQFF
TGTGCCAGGGGGGGTCCTCCCTACAATGAGCAGTTCTTC
>TRBV2|TRBJ1-2|NA|TRBD1
CASSPDRVNSYTF
TGTGCCAGCAGTCCTGACAGGGTGAATAGCTACACCTTC
>TRBV7-2|TRBJ2-2|few|NA
CASERSRSTGELFF
TGTGCCAGCGAAAGGAGTAGGTCGACCGGGGAGCTGTTTTTT
>TRBV29-1|TRBJ2-3|many|NA
CSVDLGDTQYF
TGCAGCGTTGATTTGGGGGATACGCAGTATTTT
>TRBV4-3|TRBJ2-4|many|NA
CASSQTPAAGENIQYF
TGCGCCAGCAGCCAAACCCCCGCAGCAGGGGAGAACATTCAGTACTTC
>TRBV7-9|TRBJ1-6|few|NA
CASSLGSGGPRTPLHF
TGTGCCAGCAGCTTAGGGTCCGGGGGGCCTAGGACACCCCTCCACTTT
>TRBV3-1|TRBJ1-1|NA|TRBD1
CASSHGDRLNTEAFF
TGTGCCAGCAGCCACGGGGACAGACTGAACACTGAAGCTTTCTTT
>TRBV28|TRBJ2-2|NA|NA
CASSLSTRASGELFF
TGTGCCAGCAGTTTATCCACTAGAGCAAGCGGGGAGCTGTTTTTT
>TRBV10-3|TRBJ1-1|NA|NA
CAISESDGVNTEAFF
TGTGCCATCAGTGAGTCTGACGGGGTTAACACTGAAGCTTTCTTT
>TRBV6-6|TRBJ2-7|NA|NA
CASSPGFSYEQYF
TGTGCCAGCAGTCCGGGGTTCTCCTACGAGCAGTACTTC
>TRBV7-9|TRBJ1-3|few|NA
CASSFQAGQSSGNTIYF
TGTGCCAGCAGCTTCCAGGCGGGACAAAGCTCTGGAAACACCATATATTTT
>TRBV6-2/TRBV6-3|TRBJ1-6|NA|NA
CASSHDRTENFNSPLHF
TGTGCCAGCAGTCACGACCGGACAGAAAACTTTAATTCACCCCTCCACTTT
>TRBV6-2/TRBV6-3|TRBJ2-6|few|NA
CASSYSKEYSGANVLTF
TGTGCCAGCAGTTACTCGAAGGAATACTCTGGGGCCAACGTCCTGACTTTC
>TRBV5-1|TRBJ1-1|few|NA
CASSLDIGRNTEAFF
TGCGCCAGCAGCTTGGATATCGGGAGGAACACTGAAGCTTTCTTT
>TRBV12-3/TRBV12-4|TRBJ1-6|few|NA
CASSLFQGKYSPLHF
TGTGCCAGCAGTTTGTTCCAGGGGAAGTATTCACCCCTCCACTTT
>TRBV3-1|TRBJ2-5|NA|NA
CASSPWRPVQETQYF
TGTGCCAGCAGCCCATGGCGGCCGGTTCAAGAGACCCAGTACTTC
>TRBV7-2|TRBJ1-6|NA|NA
CASSSPGGPLHF
TGTGCCAGCAGCTCCCCAGGAGGACCCCTCCACTTT
>TRBV7-2|TRBJ1-5|NA|TRBD1
CASSLMLGTGRQPQHF
TGTGCCAGCAGCTTAATGCTTGGGACAGGGCGTCAGCCCCAGCATTTT
>TRBV6-1|TRBJ1-1|NA|NA
CASSGGRNVNTEAFF
TGTGCCAGCAGTGGGGGGCGGAACGTCAACACTGAAGCTTTCTTT
>TRBV6-2/TRBV6-3|TRBJ1-5|few|NA
CASSWYGQPQHF
TGTGCCAGCAGTTGGTATGGACAGCCCCAGCATTTT